The 8 T cell receptor beta chains given below trace back to one sample, sequenced in a study of CD8 T cells in ankylosing spondylitis. In TCRdb, the 5' RACE reads were re-called with MiXCR into one record per CDR3 protein. The data show roughly 700,000 distinct CDR3 sequences, with under 20% seen just once and over 15% held by the top ten. For these TCRs, the target antigens are not known. Study conclusions and caveats: A motif of eight or nine highly homologous TCR beta variants was seen as apparently characteristic of ankylosing spondylitis blood.

The sequencing sample was made of blood, either unsorted or a sorted T cell fraction (not recorded which). These receptor sequences come from a male donor with ankylosing spondylitis.

This clonotype was found a few times. CDR3 coding DNA: TGTGCCAGTAGTACCCCGGGACTAGCGAACCAGCAGTACTTC. This gives the protein CASSTPGLANQQYF. The chain employs TRBV19 and TRBJ2-7, with TRBD2 matching over 10 bases. The trim removed 4 bases at V and 8 bases at J, leaving 8 bases unmatched. The CDR3 contains 14 residues. The germline V gene has CDR1 LNHDA and CDR2 SQIVND (reference sequence).

This clonotype was recorded a few times. This sequence joins TRBV20-1 and TRBJ1-1, with a weak D call TRBD1 (6 bases). The V gene lost 5 bases and the J gene lost 3 bases, with 13 bases spanning the gap. This CDR3 region has 13 residues. Looked up from germline, CDR1 is DFQATT and CDR2 is SNEGSKA (reference sequence). CDR3 DNA: TGCAGTGCTCAGGGGCGGAAGGACACTGAAGCTTTCTTT. Its protein is CSAQGRKDTEAFF.

This clonotype came up a few times. The chain uses TRBV12-3 or TRBV12-4 and TRBJ1-2, with TRBD1 as a possible D gene (5 bases). The V gene lost 6 bases and the J gene lost 7 bases, with 15 bases spanning the gap. CDR3 length equals 13 residues. The CDR3 region has the DNA TGTGCCAGCAGCCCAGGGTTTGCTTCTGGCTACACCTTC. Translation: CASSPGFASGYTF.

The chain links TRBV5-1 to TRBJ1-2, with TRBD1 identical over 9 bases. The V segment lost 4 bases and the J segment 3 bases; nucleotides outside the gene matches: 10. CDR3 length equals 16 residues. From germline, CDR1 is SGHRS and CDR2 YFSETQ. In DNA form, the CDR3 reads TGCGCCAGCAGCCTGTTGGCGGGACAGGGCGACTATGGCTACACCTTC. Translating it yields CASSLLAGQGDYGYTF.

This rearrangement joins TRBV20-1 to TRBJ2-7; 11 nucleotides line up with TRBD1. Trimming at V came to 6 bases and at J to 3 bases, leaving 10 bases not matched to a gene. Germline values: CDR1 DFQATT, CDR2 SNEGSKA (reference sequence). The CDR3 loop spans 15 amino acids. CDR3 DNA sequence: TGCAGTGCCCCGCCCCGGACAGGGGGCGTCTACGAGCAGTACTTC. It is translated as CSAPPRTGGVYEQYF.

This clonotype was found a few times. This rearrangement joins TRBV29-1 to TRBJ1-4; no reliable D call. The V gene lost 3 bases and the J gene lost 7 bases, with 12 bases spanning the gap. The CDR3 runs 13 residues. Per germline, CDR1 SQVTM and CDR2 ANQGSEA. CDR3 loop: CSVDWGIGEKLFF. For the CDR3, the DNA is TGCAGCGTTGATTGGGGTATAGGTGAAAAACTGTTTTTT.

V gene TRBV7-9 combines with J gene TRBJ2-5, with D possibly TRBD1 on 5 matching bases. CDR1 is SEHNR and CDR2 is FQNEAQ in the germline V gene (reference sequence). Trimming stripped 0 bases from V and 2 bases from J, with 13 bases between. This CDR3 spans 16 amino acids. The DNA of the CDR3 is TGTGCCAGCAGCTTAGCGGCGACAGAATATCAAGAGACCCAGTACTTC. This sequence encodes CASSLAATEYQETQYF.

This clonotype was found once. This chain links TRBV6-5 with TRBJ1-1, with 7 bases fitting TRBD1. V lost 2 bases to trimming and J lost 1 base; unmatched junction nucleotides: 4. The CDR3 contains 15 residues. Germline values: CDR1 MNHEY, CDR2 SVGAGI. The DNA of the CDR3 is TGTGCCAGCAGTTACGACAGGGACCCGAACACTGAAGCTTTCTTT. Translation gives CASSYDRDPNTEAFF.